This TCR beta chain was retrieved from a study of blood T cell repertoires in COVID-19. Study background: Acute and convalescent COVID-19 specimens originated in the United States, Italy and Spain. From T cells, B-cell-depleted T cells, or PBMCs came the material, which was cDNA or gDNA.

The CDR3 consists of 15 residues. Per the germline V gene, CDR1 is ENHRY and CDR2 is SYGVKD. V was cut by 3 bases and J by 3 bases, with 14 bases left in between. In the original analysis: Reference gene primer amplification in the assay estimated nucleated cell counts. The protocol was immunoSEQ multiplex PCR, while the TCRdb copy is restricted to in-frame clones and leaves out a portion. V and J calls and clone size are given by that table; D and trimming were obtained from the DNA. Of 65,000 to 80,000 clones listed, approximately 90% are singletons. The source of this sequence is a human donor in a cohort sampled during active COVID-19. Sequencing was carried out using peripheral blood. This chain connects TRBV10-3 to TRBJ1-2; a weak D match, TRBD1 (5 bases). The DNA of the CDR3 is TGTGCCATCAGTGACCAGTCAACAGGACACTATGGCTACACCTTC. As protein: CAISDQSTGHYGYTF.